This T cell receptor beta chain was sequenced during a study of glioma-infiltrating T cells after dendritic cell vaccination. Turning to the study itself: Dendritic cell vaccination trial patients had either newly diagnosed or recurrent glioblastoma. Between the early 2000s and the early 2010s, patients got autologous tumor lysate-pulsed dendritic cell vaccines.

Time point meaning: after dendritic cell vaccination, including at tumor progression/relapse. Libraries were prepared by immunoSEQ multiplex PCR; TCRdb keeps only in-frame clonotypes and omits some of them. The repertoire includes some 10,000 clones, roughly four fifths of them detected once, and about 41% sits in the top ten. The CDR3 sequence is 15 residues long. Trimming took off 0 bases at V and 9 bases at J, with 18 bases between the two ends. Germline CDR1 is SGHRS and CDR2 is YFSETQ. On this clone itself: Its matching antigen is unknown.

The study, taken as a whole, reports: Higher TCR clonality did not directly relate to longer survival. Estimated pretreatment TIL content predicted outcome after dendritic cell vaccination.

The sequencing used blood, collected after dendritic cell vaccination. The rearrangement uses TRBV5-1 and TRBJ1-1; D not resolved. The clonotype originates from a human donor with glioblastoma. The CDR3 DNA sequence: TGCGCCAGCAGCTTGGCCCCCGCGGAGAATCCTCAAGCTTTCTTT. Residues: CASSLAPAENPQAFF.